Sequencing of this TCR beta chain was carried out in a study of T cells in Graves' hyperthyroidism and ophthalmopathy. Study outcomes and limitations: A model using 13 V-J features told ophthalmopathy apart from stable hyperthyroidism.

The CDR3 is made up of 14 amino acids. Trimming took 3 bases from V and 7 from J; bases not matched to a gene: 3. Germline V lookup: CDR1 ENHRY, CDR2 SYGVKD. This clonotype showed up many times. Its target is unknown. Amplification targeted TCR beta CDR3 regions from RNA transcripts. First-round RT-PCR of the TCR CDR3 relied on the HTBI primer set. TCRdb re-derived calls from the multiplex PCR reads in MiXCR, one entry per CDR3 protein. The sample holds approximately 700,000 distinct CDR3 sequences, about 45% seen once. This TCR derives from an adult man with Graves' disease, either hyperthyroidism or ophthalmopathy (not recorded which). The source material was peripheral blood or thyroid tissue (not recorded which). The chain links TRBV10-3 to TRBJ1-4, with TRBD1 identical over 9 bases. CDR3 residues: CAISEGTGSEKLFF. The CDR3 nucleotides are TGTGCCATCAGTGAAGGGACAGGGAGTGAAAAACTGTTTTTT.